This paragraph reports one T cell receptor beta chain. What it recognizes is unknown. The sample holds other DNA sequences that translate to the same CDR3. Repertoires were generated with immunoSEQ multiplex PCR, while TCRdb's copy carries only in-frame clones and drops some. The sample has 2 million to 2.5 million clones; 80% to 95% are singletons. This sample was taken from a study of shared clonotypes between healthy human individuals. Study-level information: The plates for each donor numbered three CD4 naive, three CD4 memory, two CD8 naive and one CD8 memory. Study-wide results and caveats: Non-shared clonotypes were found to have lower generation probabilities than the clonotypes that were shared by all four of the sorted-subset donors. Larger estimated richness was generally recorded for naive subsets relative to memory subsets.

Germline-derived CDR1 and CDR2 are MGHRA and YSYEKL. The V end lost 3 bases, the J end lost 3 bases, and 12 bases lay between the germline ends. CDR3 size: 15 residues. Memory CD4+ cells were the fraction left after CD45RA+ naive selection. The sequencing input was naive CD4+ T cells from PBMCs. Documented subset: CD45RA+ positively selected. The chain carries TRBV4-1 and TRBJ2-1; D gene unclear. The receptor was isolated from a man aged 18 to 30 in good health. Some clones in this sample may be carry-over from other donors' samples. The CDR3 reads CASSQDPVSYNEQFF. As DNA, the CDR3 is TGCGCCAGCAGCCAGGATCCGGTGAGCTACAATGAGCAGTTCTTC.